This T cell receptor (beta chain) derives from a study of cytomegalovirus exposure and HLA in healthy donors. Researchers ran the PCR with 60 Vbeta and 13 Jbeta primers. TCRdb keeps only in-frame clones here, not all; method: immunoSEQ multiplex PCR. The repertoire holds about 190,000 clones, with about four fifths as singletons. Trimming took 0 bases from V and 5 from J, leaving 11 bases between them. This CDR3 has 14 amino acids. CDR1 is SGHTA, CDR2 FQGNSA, per germline. The source is a woman aged 25 to 45 in good health and CMV-seropositive. Sequenced input: PBMCs. The rearrangement joins TRBV7-2 to TRBJ2-7; no clear D gene. CDR3 bases: TGTGCCAGCAGCTTAGCAGGCCTACTACACGAGCAGTACTTC. Translation gives CASSLAGLLHEQYF.